These 31 T cell receptor beta chains originate from one sample sequenced in a study of read filtering for tumor transcriptome and immune sequencing. Molecular barcoded adaptors covering alpha/delta and beta/gamma chains were used on approximately 400 ng RNA. TCRdb re-called the reads with MiXCR, one entry per CDR3 protein. Of around 140,000 distinct CDR3 sequences in the sample, roughly an eighth were seen once. The specimen sequenced was a population of CD138-negative cells sorted from bone marrow. Receptors originate from a donor at least 40 years old with multiple myeloma.

This clonotype was counted between two and nine times. The V and J genes are TRBV7-3 and TRBJ1-1, with TRBD1 identical over 9 bases. Looked up from germline, CDR1 is SGHTA and CDR2 is FQGTGA. The CDR3 contains 14 residues. Unmatched junction bases numbered 1, after V lost 3 bases and J lost 2 bases. In nucleotides, the CDR3 is TGTGCCAGCAGCTTTACAGGGGGCAACACTGAAGCTTTCTTT. It translates to CASSFTGGNTEAFF. The entire variable domain, with the rest obtained from reference TRBV7-3 and TRBJ1-1, is as follows: GAGVSQTPSNKVTEKGKYVELRCDPISGHTALYWYRQSLGQGPEFLIYFQGTGAADDSGLPNDRFFAVRPEGSVSTLKIQRTERGDSAVYLCASSFTGGNTEAFFGQGTRLTVV.

The chain carries TRBV7-8 and TRBJ2-5; the D is unclear. Trimming shortened V by 1 base and J by 13 bases, and 16 bases separated the two germline ends. Germline values: CDR1 SGHVS, CDR2 FQNEAQ. The CDR3 runs to 13 residues. As DNA, the CDR3 is TGTGCCAGCAGCTTAGTGGTTACGACGTCCCGGTACTTC. Protein: CASSLVVTTSRYF.

This clonotype was detected ten times or more. This sequence joins TRBV6-6 and TRBJ1-2; D is unresolved. The CDR3 is 13 residues long. V was shortened by 0 bases and J by 7 bases, with 9 bases between the two germline ends. In germline, CDR1 is MNHNY, CDR2 SVGAGI (reference sequence). The chain's CDR3 is CASSYSEAFGYTF. The CDR3 coding sequence is TGTGCCAGCAGTTACTCCGAGGCTTTTGGCTACACCTTC.

This clonotype was detected many times. The chain employs TRBV7-8 and TRBJ2-1; TRBD2 might be the D (5 bases). Germline CDR1 is SGHVS and CDR2 is FQNEAQ. The CDR3 is 20 residues long. Trimming left V 0 bases short and J 1 base short, with 22 bases between. The CDR3 DNA follows: TGTGCCAGCAGCTTAGCCCTCTCTAGCACCCCAAGTAGGTCCTACAATGAGCAGTTCTTC. It yields the protein CASSLALSSTPSRSYNEQFF. Complete variable domain (other parts from reference TRBV7-8 and TRBJ2-1): GAGVSQSPRYKVAKRGQDVALRCDPISGHVSLFWYQQALGQGPEFLTYFQNEAQLDKSGLPSDRFFAERPEGSVSTLKIQRTQQEDSAVYLCASSLALSSTPSRSYNEQFFGPGTRLTVL.

In this sample, this clonotype turned up many times. The chain couples TRBV6-5 to TRBJ2-6, with D hard to call. The CDR3 is made up of 16 amino acids. Germline CDR1 reads MNHEY; CDR2 reads SVGAGI. The V and J ends lost 2 bases and 1 base respectively, with 9 bases between them. The CDR3 here is CASSYGWASGANVLTF. The DNA for the CDR3 is TGTGCCAGCAGTTACGGCTGGGCTTCTGGGGCCAACGTCCTGACTTTC.

V usage is TRBV18 and J usage is TRBJ2-5; 9 bases are a match to TRBD1. The CDR3 length is 13 residues. CDR1 is KGHSH, CDR2 LQKENI, per germline. Unmatched junction bases numbered 6, after V lost 6 bases and J lost 7 bases. In DNA form, the CDR3 reads TGTGCCAGCTCGCCGGGACAGGGAGGGACCCAGTACTTC. Its protein product is CASSPGQGGTQYF.

This clonotype was seen at least ten times. The chain links TRBV10-3 to TRBJ2-1, with 9 bases aligning to TRBD2. Per the germline V gene, CDR1 is ENHRY and CDR2 is SYGVKD. The length of the CDR3 is 12 residues. J lost 15 bases, V lost 2 bases, and 5 bases had no gene match. The CDR3 DNA is TGTGCCATCAGTGAGGGTAGCGGGGGAGGGTTCTTC. Amino acids: CAISEGSGGGFF.

This clonotype was observed at least ten times. The chain combines TRBV11-2 with TRBJ1-2; D call uncertain. CDR3 length: 14 amino acids. Between the trimmed V and J ends, which lost 4 bases and 4 bases, there was a span of 13 bases. Germline values: CDR1 SGHAT, CDR2 FQNNGV. This CDR3 is CASSYVPSSYGYTF. The CDR3 DNA reads TGTGCCAGCAGCTACGTACCCAGTTCCTATGGCTACACCTTC. Together with reference TRBV11-2 and TRBJ1-2, the CDR3 gives the full variable domain: EAGVAQSPRYKIIEKRQSVAFWCNPISGHATLYWYQQILGQGPKLLIQFQNNGVVDDSQLPKDRFSAERLKGVDSTLKIQPAKLEDSAVYLCASSYVPSSYGYTFGSGTRLTVV.

Details on this clonotype: The junction shows a germline mismatch at one end, possibly a read error. The chain is built from TRBV12-3 or TRBV12-4 and TRBJ2-1; TRBD2 aligns across 8 bases. The CDR3 runs to 16 residues. The CDR3 sequence: CASSPPGLVSSNEQFF. CDR3 nucleotide sequence: TGTGCCAGCAGTCCCCCGGGACTAGTCTCCTCCAATGAGCAGTTCTTC.

This clonotype occurred many times. The rearrangement links TRBV11-3 to TRBJ1-1; 7 nucleotides line up with TRBD1. V shed 2 bases and J 3 bases; nucleotides not matched to a gene: 6. The CDR3 has 15 residues. The germline CDR1 and CDR2 sequences are SGHNT and YENEEA. The CDR3 DNA follows: TGTGCCAGCAGCTTAACGACAGGGAAGGACACTGAAGCTTTCTTT. Translating gives CASSLTTGKDTEAFF.

The chain links TRBV7-9 to TRBJ2-2, with 10 bases matching TRBD1. CDR3 length equals 15 residues. Germline V gene data show CDR1 as SEHNR and CDR2 as FQNEAQ (reference sequence). With 7 bases clipped from V and 7 bases from J, the junction kept 9 bases outside the gene matches. The CDR3 coding sequence is TGTGCCAGCATAAGCGGGACAGGGGAGCACGGGGAGCTGTTTTTT. This codes for CASISGTGEHGELFF.

About this clonotype: One end of the junction is discordant with germline, which a read error may explain. The chain employs TRBV7-9 and TRBJ2-6; D may correspond to TRBD1 or TRBD2 (5 bases each). Germline CDR1 and CDR2: SEHNR and FQNEAQ (reference sequence). CDR3 size: 15 residues. The CDR3 DNA is TGTGCCAGCAGCACATCAGGGCCCGGGGCCAACGTCCTGTCTTTC. Amino acid sequence: CASSTSGPGANVLSF.

In this sample, this clonotype turned up many times. The J gene is TRBJ2-3, the V gene TRBV2; the D gene is possibly TRBD1 (6 bases). CDR3 length: 12 amino acids. Per the germline V gene, CDR1 is SNHLY and CDR2 is FYNNEI. The CDR3 DNA follows: TGTGCAGGGGCGAGGGGGAAGGAAACGCAGTATTTT. Amino acid sequence: CAGARGKETQYF.

The table lists this clonotype with many counts. The rearrangement links TRBV18 to TRBJ2-5, with 10 bases fitting TRBD2. In germline, CDR1 is KGHSH, CDR2 LQKENI. The CDR3 runs 16 residues. V trimming: 4 bases; J trimming: 5 bases; junction bases outside the gene matches: 10. This chain's CDR3 is CASSLFGLAAGETQYF. CDR3 DNA sequence: TGTGCCAGCTCACTATTTGGACTAGCGGCAGGGGAGACCCAGTACTTC.

This clonotype was recorded at least ten times. The chain combines TRBV5-6 with TRBJ2-1; no reliable D call. Germline V gene sequence: CDR1 SGHDT, CDR2 YYEEEE. V dropped 0 bases and J dropped 7 bases, with 5 bases sitting between them. The CDR3 covers 12 residues. The CDR3 nucleotides read TGTGCCAGCAGCTTGGCCAAGAATGAGCAGTTCTTC. It codes for CASSLAKNEQFF.

This clonotype showed up many times. The CDR3 DNA follows: TGCAGTGCTAGAGATCGGGCTAGCGGGAGGTACGAGCAGTACTTC. Its protein is CSARDRASGRYEQYF. The chain is built from TRBV20-1 and TRBJ2-7; 11 bases agree with TRBD2. V dropped 0 bases and J dropped 4; count of bases not matched to a gene: 5. Germline-derived CDR1 and CDR2 are DFQATT and SNEGSKA (reference sequence). This CDR3 has 15 residues.

The table lists this clonotype with many counts. The rearrangement links TRBV2 to TRBJ1-2, with TRBD1 matching over 7 bases. V lost 5 bases, J lost 8 bases, and 11 bases stayed unmatched. The CDR3 covers 14 residues. CDR1 and CDR2 (germline): SNHLY, FYNNEI. The CDR3 DNA reads TGTGCCAGCAGTTTAGACGGGACAGTTGAAGGCTACACCTTC. Amino acids: CASSLDGTVEGYTF.

This clonotype was detected only a few times. The chain joins TRBV7-9 to TRBJ2-7; no clear D. The CDR3 runs to 16 residues. V was shortened by 7 bases and J by 4 bases, with 23 bases between the two germline ends. Germline V lookup: CDR1 SEHNR, CDR2 FQNEAQ (reference sequence). The CDR3 protein is CASNLETHSTTYEQYF. DNA for the CDR3: TGTGCCAGCAACCTAGAGACTCATTCGACAACTTACGAGCAGTACTTC.

This clonotype occurred many times. The V and J genes are TRBV5-1 and TRBJ2-3, with 9 positions matching TRBD1. The J segment lost 4 bases and the V segment lost 5 bases, leaving 2 bases of the junction unmatched. The germline CDR1 and CDR2 sequences are SGHRS and YFSETQ. The CDR3 is 13 residues long. The CDR3 sequence is CASSYRGPDTQYF. Written as DNA, the CDR3 is TGCGCCAGCAGTTACAGGGGGCCAGATACGCAGTATTTT.

This clonotype was seen at least ten times. The rearrangement uses TRBV4-3 and TRBJ2-2, with D possibly being TRBD2 (6 bases). The CDR3 totals 17 residues. Trimming stripped 1 base from V and 2 bases from J, with 14 bases between. Germline V gives CDR1 LGHNA, CDR2 YSLEER. CDR3 nucleotides: TGCGCCAGCAGCCAAGGGATCGGCGGGGTTAACACCGGGGAGCTGTTTTTT. It translates to CASSQGIGGVNTGELFF.

This clonotype was seen ten or more times. The chain couples TRBV3-1 to TRBJ1-5, with a weak D call TRBD1 (5 bases). The CDR3 consists of 13 residues. V shed 1 base and J shed 7 bases, with 8 bases lying between them. Germline loops: CDR1 LGHDT, CDR2 YNNKEL (reference sequence). The CDR3, as DNA: TGTGCCAGCAGCCAAGGGAGGGGCCAGCCCCAGCATTTT. This sequence encodes CASSQGRGQPQHF.

This clonotype was counted a few times. This sequence joins TRBV12-3 or TRBV12-4 and TRBJ1-1; D remains ambiguous. This CDR3 is built from 14 residues. The V gene lost 3 bases and the J gene lost 1 base, with 9 bases spanning the gap. The CDR3 loop is CASSFASPNTEAFF. The CDR3 DNA reads as TGTGCCAGCAGTTTTGCCTCCCCGAACACTGAAGCTTTCTTT.

In its sample, this clonotype was seen many times. CDR3 coding DNA: TGTGCCAGCAGCCATTGGGGCGGGCAGAATGAGCAGTTCTTC. Its translation: CASSHWGGQNEQFF. The V call is TRBV14, the J call TRBJ2-1; D is possibly TRBD1 or TRBD2 (5 bases each). Trimming took off 3 bases at V and 7 bases at J, with 13 bases between the two ends. The CDR3 is 14 amino acids. Germline lookup yields CDR1 SGHDN and CDR2 FVKESK.

This clonotype was detected many times. The rearrangement links TRBV18 to TRBJ2-5, with TRBD2 matching 8 bases. The J call is uncertain, as TRBJ2-3 better fits the DNA end. The CDR3 covers 12 residues. Per the germline V gene, CDR1 is KGHSH and CDR2 is LQKENI. CDR3 in DNA: TGTGCCAGCAGTCCCGGGGGGGAGACGCAGTATTTT. It translates to CASSPGGETQYF.

This clonotype was picked up a small number of times. The V gene is TRBV11-2, the J gene TRBJ2-3; 9 bases are a match to TRBD2. Germline assignment: CDR1 SGHAT and CDR2 FQNNGV. CDR3 length: 17 amino acids. V shed 0 bases and J 2 bases; nucleotides not matched to a gene: 6. The CDR3 DNA reads as TGTGCCAGCAGCTTAGAGGCTAGCGGGAACCCCACAGATACGCAGTATTTT. Protein product: CASSLEASGNPTDTQYF.

A word on this clonotype: This could be a read error, since a much larger clone is one nucleotide away. The chain recombines TRBV12-3 or TRBV12-4 with TRBJ2-1; D gene ambiguous. Trimming left V 6 bases short and J 1 base short, with 13 bases between. The CDR3 is 15 residues long. In DNA form, the CDR3 reads TGTGCCAGCAGAGTCAGGTGTCCTTCCTACAATGAGCAGTTCTTC. Amino acid sequence: CASRVRCPSYNEQFF.

This clonotype was counted at least ten times. The chain joins TRBV7-9 to TRBJ2-7, with TRBD2 as a possible D gene (6 bases). There are 14 residues in the CDR3. V was shortened by 4 bases and J by 4 bases, with 14 bases between the two germline ends. CDR1 SEHNR and CDR2 FQNEAQ come from the germline V gene (reference sequence). The CDR3 DNA is TGTGCCAGCAGCTCATCCTACGGGGGATACGAGCAGTACTTC. This encodes CASSSSYGGYEQYF.

The table lists this clonotype with many counts. The V and J genes are TRBV19 and TRBJ1-5; D call uncertain. This CDR3 is 14 amino acids long. Between the trimmed V and J ends, which lost 6 bases and 0 bases, there was a span of 9 bases. Germline V CDR1 and CDR2: LNHDA, SQIVND (reference sequence). The CDR3 reads CASSRGYSNQPQHF. The CDR3 DNA reads as TGTGCCAGTAGCCGGGGATATAGCAATCAGCCCCAGCATTTT.

This clonotype has ten or more counts. V and J are TRBV7-9 and TRBJ2-2; 9 bases are a match to TRBD2. CDR1 SEHNR and CDR2 FQNEAQ come from the germline V gene (reference sequence). V dropped 2 bases and J dropped 6; count of bases not matched to a gene: 4. The CDR3 sequence is 15 residues long. CDR3: CASSLRAGGPGELFF. CDR3 nucleotides: TGTGCCAGCAGCTTACGGGCGGGAGGGCCCGGGGAGCTGTTTTTT.

This clonotype was counted at least ten times. This rearrangement joins TRBV20-1 to TRBJ1-4; no reliable D call. Germline V gives CDR1 DFQATT, CDR2 SNEGSKA (reference sequence). V was shortened by 3 bases and J by 8 bases, with 13 bases between the two germline ends. CDR3 size: 13 residues. Written as DNA, the CDR3 is TGCAGTGCTAGGGGGTCGGGGTACGAAAAACTGTTTTTT. Its protein is CSARGSGYEKLFF.

On this clonotype itself: A much larger clonotype is one base distant, so this may be a read error. The chain is built from TRBV29-1 and TRBJ1-1, with D unresolved. CDR1 and CDR2 (germline): SQVTM, ANQGSEA. V was trimmed by 0 bases and J by 7 bases, leaving 12 bases between them. CDR3 length equals 13 residues. The CDR3 spells CSVEDGPSSEAFF. As DNA, the CDR3 is TGCAGCGTTGAAGACGGACCATCTAGTGAAGCTTTCTTT.